This T cell receptor (beta chain) is drawn from a study of T cell responses to AZD1222 COVID-19 vaccine. Analyses pooled second doses at about 4 or about 12 weeks. With respect to this clone: Its antigen is undetermined.

Sequencing was performed with immunoSEQ multiplex PCR; in TCRdb, only in-frame clones are kept and a portion is missing. The table has fewer than 120,000 clones, about nine tenths seen once. Study conclusions and caveats: CD4 TCRs associated with vaccination spanned spike, dominating at 160-218 and 743-854. The donor cohort was predominantly white British with a female majority, and clonal diversity may have been underestimated. Unmutated regions of variants are reportedly targeted by nearly half of spike-specific TCRs.

The receptor's source is an adult who received the AZD1222 COVID-19 vaccine. This material consisted of peripheral blood, taken 28 days after the second AZD1222 dose.

CDR3 amino acids: CSASYRDNQPQHF. The DNA of the CDR3 is TGCAGTGCTAGTTACAGGGATAATCAGCCCCAGCATTTT. This chain uses TRBV20-1 with TRBJ1-5; the D gene is possibly TRBD1 (6 bases). V shed 3 bases and J shed 4 bases, with 10 bases lying between them. Germline-derived CDR1 and CDR2 are DFQATT and SNEGSKA (reference sequence). CDR3 length equals 13 residues.